The 21 T cell receptor beta chains listed next were all sequenced from one sample in a study of regulatory T cells in long-lasting Graves disease. The time point was: persistent/refractory GD, antithyroid drugs over 5 years with positive TRAb. RNA isolated from PBMCs was used to make the TCR library. Combining iRepertoire HTBI primers with Arm-PCR of CDR3 regions, the authors built TCR beta libraries. TCRdb recomputed calls from the multiplex PCR reads with MiXCR, one row per CDR3 protein. The table has fewer than 600,000 distinct CDR3 sequences, approximately 23% seen once. Sequenced here: peripheral blood mononuclear cells (PBMCs), sampled when the disease was refractory, from a patient treated with antithyroid drugs. These receptors were collected from a female donor with Graves disease.

In this sample, this clonotype turned up a few times. The chain carries TRBV7-2 and TRBJ2-3, with a possible D match to TRBD1 (6 bases). CDR1 is SGHTA, CDR2 FQGNSA, per germline. V was shortened by 6 bases and J by 2 bases, with 15 bases between the two germline ends. The CDR3 sequence is 15 residues long. In DNA, the CDR3 is TGTGCCAGCAGTCCACAGGGTACCCTCACAGATACGCAGTATTTT. It is translated as CASSPQGTLTDTQYF.

This chain connects TRBV4-3 to TRBJ1-5; D is undetermined. In germline, CDR1 is LGHNA, CDR2 YSLEER. The CDR3 is 14 amino acids. The V and J ends lost 2 bases and 7 bases respectively, with 12 bases between them. CDR3 DNA: TGCGCCAGCAGCCAAACGACGGGCATGCAGCCCCAGCATTTT. Translating gives CASSQTTGMQPQHF.

On this clonotype: One base away lies a much larger clone, so this may be a sequencing read error. This chain links TRBV10-3 with TRBJ2-5; no firm D call. Germline V gene sequence: CDR1 ENHRY, CDR2 SYGVKD. The germline V and J ends were trimmed by 6 bases and 4 bases, with 12 bases remaining between them. The CDR3 is 13 amino acids. CDR3 bases: TGTGCCATCAGCTACCAAATGGGAGAGACCCAGTACTTC. Its translation: CAISYQMGETQYF.

As to this clonotype: A much larger clone sits a single nucleotide away, making a read error possible. The chain has TRBV10-3 and TRBJ1-5, with D maybe TRBD1 (6 bases). The CDR3 has 13 amino acids. Per the germline V gene, CDR1 is ENHRY and CDR2 is SYGVKD. The CDR3 nucleotides are TGTGCCAGCAGTGGCAGGGGAGAGCAGCCCCAGCATTTT. Its protein is CASSGRGEQPQHF.

This clonotype was counted between two and nine times. DNA for the CDR3: TGCAGTGCTAAGAAGGGGGTGAACACTGAAGCTTTCTTT. This codes for CSAKKGVNTEAFF. The chain employs TRBV20-1 and TRBJ1-1; D is possibly TRBD1 (6 bases). V gave up 4 bases and J gave up 0 bases, with 9 bases separating them. Germline V gene sequence: CDR1 DFQATT, CDR2 SNEGSKA (reference sequence). This CDR3 has 13 amino acids.

This clonotype has at least ten counts. The V and J genes are TRBV15 and TRBJ2-5; D might be TRBD2 (6 bases). Germline lookup yields CDR1 LNHNV and CDR2 YYDKDF (reference sequence). The CDR3 totals 12 residues. V dropped 7 bases and J dropped 3 bases, with 9 bases sitting between them. The CDR3 sequence: CATKEGEETQYF. The CDR3 DNA sequence: TGTGCCACCAAGGAGGGAGAAGAGACCCAGTACTTC.

This clonotype showed up many times. The chain combines TRBV27 with TRBJ1-2, with a weak D call TRBD1 (5 bases). The CDR3 sequence is 16 residues long. Trimming took off 5 bases at V and 8 bases at J, with 24 bases between the two ends. Germline V lookup: CDR1 MNHEY, CDR2 SMNVEV (reference sequence). CDR3 DNA sequence: TGTGCCAGCAGTCCTATAGAATCCTTAGGCAGGGCCGGCTACACCTTC. It yields the protein CASSPIESLGRAGYTF.

Comments on this clonotype: A much larger clone is a single base away; this may be a read error. The V gene is TRBV28, the J gene TRBJ2-7; no clear D. The CDR3 has 12 residues. Germline CDR1 MDHEN, CDR2 SYDVKM. Trimming pared 5 bases from V and 9 bases from J, leaving 14 bases between. The CDR3 here is CASSPPLSRQYF. As DNA, the CDR3 is TGTGCCAGCAGTCCCCCGTTGTCCCGGCAGTACTTC. Complete variable domain (other parts from reference TRBV28 and TRBJ2-7): DVKVTQSSRYLVKRTGEKVFLECVQDMDHENMFWYRQDPGLGLRLIYFSYDVKMKEKGDIPEGYSVSREKKERFSLILESASTNQTSMYLCASSPPLSRQYFGPGTRLTVT.

The chain couples TRBV20-1 to TRBJ2-7; D gene ambiguous. The CDR3 covers 13 residues. Looked up from germline, CDR1 is DFQATT and CDR2 is SNEGSKA (reference sequence). V shed 1 base and J shed 3 bases, with 10 bases lying between them. The CDR3 reads CSARGTRSYEQYF. Written as DNA, the CDR3 is TGCAGTGCTAGAGGAACCCGCAGCTACGAGCAGTACTTC.

Concerning this clonotype itself: Being one base from a much bigger clone, this may be a read error. The chain combines TRBV11-2 with TRBJ2-2; tentatively, D is TRBD2 (6 bases). In germline, CDR1 is SGHAT, CDR2 FQNNGV. The CDR3 is 17 amino acids. CDR3 in DNA: TGTACCAGCAGCTTAGCGGCGGCAGGGAGTTTCGCCGGGGAGCTGTTTTTT. The encoded protein is CTSSLAAAGSFAGELFF.

The chain couples TRBV6-2 or TRBV6-3 to TRBJ1-1; D remains unclear. The CDR3 sequence is 12 residues long. Trimming left V 2 bases short and J 4 bases short, with 5 bases between. Germline-derived CDR1 and CDR2 are MNHEY and SVGEGT. The CDR3 loop reads CASSYVGTEAFF. Here the CDR3 DNA reads TGTGCCAGCAGTTACGTGGGCACTGAAGCTTTCTTT.

The chain links TRBV18 to TRBJ1-1, with D unresolved. Germline V lookup: CDR1 KGHSH, CDR2 LQKENI. Trimming removed 0 bases from V and 4 bases from J, with 6 bases in between. The CDR3 extends over 13 amino acids. CDR3 sequence: CASSPPDLTEAFF. CDR3 coding DNA: TGTGCCAGCTCACCACCGGACCTCACTGAAGCTTTCTTT.

This clonotype was seen at least ten times. The V call is TRBV28, the J call TRBJ1-1; 8 bases match TRBD1. J was trimmed by 5 bases and V by 5 bases; bases with no gene match: 13. The germline V gene has CDR1 MDHEN and CDR2 SYDVKM. The CDR3 is 16 amino acids. CDR3: CASSAPRTGWGTEAFF. DNA of the CDR3: TGTGCCAGCAGTGCCCCTAGGACAGGGTGGGGGACTGAAGCTTTCTTT.

This rearrangement joins TRBV29-1 to TRBJ2-2; D not certain. V shed 1 base and J shed 0 bases, with 6 bases lying between them. The CDR3 is 14 residues long. The germline V gene has CDR1 SQVTM and CDR2 ANQGSEA. CDR3 nucleotide sequence: TGCAGCGTTGAAGGGGAAACGAACACCGGGGAGCTGTTTTTT. Amino acid sequence: CSVEGETNTGELFF.

This clonotype was seen only a few times. V gene TRBV20-1 combines with J gene TRBJ2-5; 11 nucleotides agree with TRBD2. Germline CDR1 is DFQATT and CDR2 is SNEGSKA (reference sequence). Trimming at V came to 2 bases and at J to 5 bases, leaving 7 bases not matched to a gene. This CDR3 is 15 amino acids long. CDR3 in amino acids: CSARRVSGGAETQYF. In nucleotides, the CDR3 is TGCAGTGCTAGAAGAGTTAGCGGGGGGGCGGAGACCCAGTACTTC.

The chain carries TRBV10-3 and TRBJ2-7, with D possibly TRBD2 on 5 matching bases. The CDR3 totals 14 residues. The V gene lost 7 bases and the J gene lost 2 bases, with 15 bases spanning the gap. Germline loops: CDR1 ENHRY, CDR2 SYGVKD. The DNA for the CDR3 is TGTGCCATCATGGGTAGCGTCTTTACCTACGAGCAGTACTTC. This encodes CAIMGSVFTYEQYF.

The rearrangement joins TRBV28 to TRBJ1-2, with TRBD1 as a possible D gene (6 bases). Germline V gene sequence: CDR1 MDHEN, CDR2 SYDVKM. CDR3 size: 16 residues. V lost 5 bases and J lost 7, with 23 bases in between. The CDR3 coding sequence is TGTGCCAGCAGTAAGCCACAGGGAGCTCGAGCTGGTGGCTACACCTTC. Translated, it gives CASSKPQGARAGGYTF.

This clonotype occurred a few times. V and J are TRBV6-5 and TRBJ1-5; tentatively, D is TRBD1 (6 bases). Trimming cost V 0 bases and J 0 bases, with 12 bases left between them. The CDR3 runs 17 residues. Per germline, CDR1 MNHEY and CDR2 SVGAGI. The CDR3 DNA reads as TGTGCCAGCAGTTACTCGGCAGGGGCGTATAGCAATCAGCCCCAGCATTTT. The encoded protein is CASSYSAGAYSNQPQHF.

This clonotype was counted between two and nine times. The J gene is TRBJ2-7, the V gene TRBV6-2 or TRBV6-3; D gene uncertain. Germline assignment: CDR1 MNHEY and CDR2 SVGEGT. The CDR3 sequence is 12 residues long. V lost 2 bases, J lost 2 bases, and 4 bases lay in between. The CDR3 DNA reads as TGTGCCAGCAGTTACGATCCCTACGAGCAGTACTTC. This translates into CASSYDPYEQYF.

This clonotype was seen a few times. The chain employs TRBV24-1 and TRBJ2-7; 8 nucleotides match TRBD2. This CDR3 comprises 12 residues. The J segment lost 5 bases and the V segment lost 9 bases, leaving 5 bases of the junction unmatched. In germline, CDR1 is KGHDR, CDR2 SFDVKD. The CDR3 region is CATASGSHEQYF. CDR3 bases: TGTGCCACCGCAAGCGGGAGCCACGAGCAGTACTTC.

This clonotype occurred a few times. The gene calls are TRBV5-1 and TRBJ2-7; 7 nucleotides match TRBD1. The V gene's germline CDR1 is SGHRS and CDR2 YFSETQ. V trimming: 4 bases; J trimming: 6 bases; junction bases outside the gene matches: 13. The CDR3 spans 15 residues. This CDR3 reads CASSPTSGGRGEQYF. As DNA, the CDR3 is TGCGCCAGCAGCCCAACCTCAGGGGGTCGGGGCGAGCAGTACTTC.